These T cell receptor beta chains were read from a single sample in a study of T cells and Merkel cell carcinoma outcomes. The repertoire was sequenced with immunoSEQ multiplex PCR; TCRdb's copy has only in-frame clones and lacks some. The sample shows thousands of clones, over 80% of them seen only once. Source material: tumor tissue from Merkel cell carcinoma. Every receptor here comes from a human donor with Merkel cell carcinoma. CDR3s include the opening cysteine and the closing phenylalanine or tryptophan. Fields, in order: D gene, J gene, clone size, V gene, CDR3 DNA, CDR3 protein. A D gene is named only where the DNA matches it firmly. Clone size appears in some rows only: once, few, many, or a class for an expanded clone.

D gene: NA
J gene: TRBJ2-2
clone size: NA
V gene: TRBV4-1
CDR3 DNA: TGCGCCAGCAGCCAAGGGCAGAGGATCGGGGAGCTGTTTTTT
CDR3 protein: CASSQGQRIGELFF

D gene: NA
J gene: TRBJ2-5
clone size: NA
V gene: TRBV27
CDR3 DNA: TGTGCCAGCAAAGGGGCGGTGGAGACCCAGTACTTC
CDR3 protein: CASKGAVETQYF

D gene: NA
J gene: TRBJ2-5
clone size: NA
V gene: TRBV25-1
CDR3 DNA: TGTGCCAGCAGTGAATGGGGCCAAGAGACCCAGTACTTC
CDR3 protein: CASSEWGQETQYF

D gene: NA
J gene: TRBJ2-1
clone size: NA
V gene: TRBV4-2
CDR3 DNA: TGTGCCAGCAGCCAAGATGGGGCCAGGAGCTCCTACAATGAGCAGTTCTTC
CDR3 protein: CASSQDGARSSYNEQFF

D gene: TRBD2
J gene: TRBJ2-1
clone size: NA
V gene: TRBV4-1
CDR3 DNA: TGCGCCAGCACCTATTGGGAGGGGACGGTTGACAATGAGCAGTTCTTC
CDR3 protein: CASTYWEGTVDNEQFF

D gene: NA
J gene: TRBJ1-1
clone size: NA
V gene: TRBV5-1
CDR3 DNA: TGCGCCAGCAGCTTCCTCGAGGACACTGAAGCTTTCTTT
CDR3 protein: CASSFLEDTEAFF

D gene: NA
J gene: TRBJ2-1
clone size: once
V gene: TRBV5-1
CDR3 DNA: TGCGCCAGCAGCTTGGATGAAGGAACCTACAATGAGCAGTTCTTC
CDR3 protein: CASSLDEGTYNEQFF

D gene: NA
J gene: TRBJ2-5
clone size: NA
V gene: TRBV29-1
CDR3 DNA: TGCAGCGTAGAAGCGCGAGAGACCCAGTACTTC
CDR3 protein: CSVEARETQYF

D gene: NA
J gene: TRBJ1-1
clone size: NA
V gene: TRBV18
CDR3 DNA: TGTGCCAGCTCACCATTACACGATTCCATGAACACTGAAGCTTTCTTT
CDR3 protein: CASSPLHDSMNTEAFF

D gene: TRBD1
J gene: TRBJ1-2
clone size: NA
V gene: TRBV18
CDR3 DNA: TGTGCCAGCTCACCGTCCCGGGACAGAGGGGGGACCTATGGCTACACCTTC
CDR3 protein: CASSPSRDRGGTYGYTF

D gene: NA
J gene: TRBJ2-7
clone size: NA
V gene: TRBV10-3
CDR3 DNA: TGTGCCATCAGTGAGAGTACGATTGGCCGGGAGCAGTACTTC
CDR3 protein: CAISESTIGREQYF

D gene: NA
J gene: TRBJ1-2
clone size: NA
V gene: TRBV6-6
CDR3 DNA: TGTGCCAGCACGGAATACTATGGCTACACCTTC
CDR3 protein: CASTEYYGYTF

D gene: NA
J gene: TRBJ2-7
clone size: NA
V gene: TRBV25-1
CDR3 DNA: TGTGCCAGCAGTGTGACCCAATCGTCCGAGCAGTACTTC
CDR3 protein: CASSVTQSSEQYF

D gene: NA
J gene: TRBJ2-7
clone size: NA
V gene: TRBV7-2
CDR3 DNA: TGTGCCAGCGGACAGTCGACAATCAACGAGCAGTACTTC
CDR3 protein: CASGQSTINEQYF

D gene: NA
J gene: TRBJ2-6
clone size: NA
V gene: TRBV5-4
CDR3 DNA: TGTGCCAGCAGCCTCCTGGGGCGCGCTGGGGCCAACGTCCTGACTTTC
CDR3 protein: CASSLLGRAGANVLTF

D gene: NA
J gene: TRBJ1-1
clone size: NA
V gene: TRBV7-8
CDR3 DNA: TGTGCCAGCAGCTTAGAGATGCAGAACACTGAAGCTTTCTTT
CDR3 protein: CASSLEMQNTEAFF

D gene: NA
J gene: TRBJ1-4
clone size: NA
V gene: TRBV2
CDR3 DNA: TGTGCCAGCAGAGCCCGGGGACTCTCGAAAAAACTGTTTTTT
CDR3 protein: CASRARGLSKKLFF

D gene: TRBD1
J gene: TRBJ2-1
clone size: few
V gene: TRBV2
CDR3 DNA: TGTGCCAGCAGTGAAGCGCTTGGGACAGCCTACTACAATGAGCAGTTCTTC
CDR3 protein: CASSEALGTAYYNEQFF

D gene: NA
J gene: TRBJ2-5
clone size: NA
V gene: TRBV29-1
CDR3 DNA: TGCAGCGTTGTCGGCTCCGGGCGACAAGAGACCCAGTACTTC
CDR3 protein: CSVVGSGRQETQYF

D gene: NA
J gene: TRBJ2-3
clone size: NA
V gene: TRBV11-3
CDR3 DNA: TGTGCCAGCAGTTTATACAACGGTCTCACAGATACGCAGTATTTT
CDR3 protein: CASSLYNGLTDTQYF

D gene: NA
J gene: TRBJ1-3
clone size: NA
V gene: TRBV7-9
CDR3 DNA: TGTGCCAGCAGCCTCAGTGGAATAGCTGCTGGAAACACCATATATTTT
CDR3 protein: CASSLSGIAAGNTIYF

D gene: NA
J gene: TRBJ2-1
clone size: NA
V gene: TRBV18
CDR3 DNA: TGTGCCAGCTCACCGCAGGGAAATCGGGGTGAGCAGTTCTTC
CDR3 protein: CASSPQGNRGEQFF

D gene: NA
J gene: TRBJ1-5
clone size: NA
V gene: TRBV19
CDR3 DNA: TGTGCCAGTAGTATGGGTTTGGAGCAGCCCCAGCATTTT
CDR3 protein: CASSMGLEQPQHF

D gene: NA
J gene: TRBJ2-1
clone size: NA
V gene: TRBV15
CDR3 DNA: TGTGCCACCAGCAGCAGCGACAACAATGAGCAGTTCTTC
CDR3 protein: CATSSSDNNEQFF

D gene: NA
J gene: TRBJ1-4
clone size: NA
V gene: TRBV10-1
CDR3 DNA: TGCGCCAGCTCGGGGGAAGGGAGCGAAAAACTGTTTTTT
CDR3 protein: CASSGEGSEKLFF

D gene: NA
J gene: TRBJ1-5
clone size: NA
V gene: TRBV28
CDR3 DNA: TGTGCCAGCAGTTTTGGGGATAGGGGAGCGGTGGGGCCCCAGCATTTT
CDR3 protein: CASSFGDRGAVGPQHF

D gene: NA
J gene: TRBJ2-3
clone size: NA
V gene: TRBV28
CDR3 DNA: TGTGCCAGCAGTTTAGGGCAGGGTACAGATACGCAGTATTTT
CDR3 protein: CASSLGQGTDTQYF

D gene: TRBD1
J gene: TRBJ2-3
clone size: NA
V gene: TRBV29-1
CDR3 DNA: TGCAGCGTTGAAAACAGGGGGAGCGATACGCAGTATTTT
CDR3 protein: CSVENRGSDTQYF

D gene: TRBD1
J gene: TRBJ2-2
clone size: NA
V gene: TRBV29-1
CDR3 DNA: TGCAGCGTTCTTGGGACAGGGGGTTCTGGGGAGCTGTTTTTT
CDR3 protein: CSVLGTGGSGELFF

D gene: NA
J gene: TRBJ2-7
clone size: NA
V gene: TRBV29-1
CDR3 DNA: TGCAGCGTTGATAGGGCGGGTACCTACGAGCAGTACTTC
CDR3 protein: CSVDRAGTYEQYF

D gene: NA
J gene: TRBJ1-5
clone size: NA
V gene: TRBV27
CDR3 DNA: TGTGCCAGCAGCTATGATTACTTTAGCAATCAGCCCCAGCATTTT
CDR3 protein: CASSYDYFSNQPQHF

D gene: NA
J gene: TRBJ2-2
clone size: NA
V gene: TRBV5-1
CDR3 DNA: TGCGCCAGCAGCTTGGGACTAGACACCGGGGAGCTGTTTTTT
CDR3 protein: CASSLGLDTGELFF

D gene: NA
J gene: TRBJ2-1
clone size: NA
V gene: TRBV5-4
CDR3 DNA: TGTGCCAGCAGCTTGGCCGCGGAGGTATACAATGAGCAGTTCTTC
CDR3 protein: CASSLAAEVYNEQFF

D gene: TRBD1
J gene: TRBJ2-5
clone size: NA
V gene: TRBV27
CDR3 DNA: TGTGCCAGCAGTCGAGACAGGGGCGGGCCCGAGACCCAGTACTTC
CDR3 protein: CASSRDRGGPETQYF

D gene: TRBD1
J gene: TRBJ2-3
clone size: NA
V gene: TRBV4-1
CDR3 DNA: TGCGCCAGCAGCCAAGACACGCTCTTAGGACAGGGTCAATTAGATACGCAGTATTTT
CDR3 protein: CASSQDTLLGQGQLDTQYF

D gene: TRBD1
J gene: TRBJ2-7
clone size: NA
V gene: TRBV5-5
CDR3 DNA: TGTGCCAGCACGGGACAGGGGGCGGTCTCTTACGAGCAGTACTTC
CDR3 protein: CASTGQGAVSYEQYF

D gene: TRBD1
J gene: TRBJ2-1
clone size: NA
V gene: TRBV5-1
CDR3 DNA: TGCGCCAGCAGCTCCGGATGGGGACAGGGAAACAATGAGCAGTTCTTC
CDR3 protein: CASSSGWGQGNNEQFF

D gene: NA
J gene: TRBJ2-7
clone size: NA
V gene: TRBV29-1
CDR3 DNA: TGCAGCGTGGGGGCCTCTTACGAGCAGTACTTC
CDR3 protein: CSVGASYEQYF

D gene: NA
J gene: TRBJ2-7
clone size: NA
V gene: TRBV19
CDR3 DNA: TGTGCCAGTAGTATAATCGACAGCTACTTGGGGGAGCAGTACTTC
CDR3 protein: CASSIIDSYLGEQYF

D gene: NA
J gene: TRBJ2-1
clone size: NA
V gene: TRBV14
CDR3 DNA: TGTGCCAGCAGCCAAGATTGGACAGCAATTAATGAGCAGTTCTTC
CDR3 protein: CASSQDWTAINEQFF

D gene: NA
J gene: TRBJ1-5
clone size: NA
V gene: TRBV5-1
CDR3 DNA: TGCGCCAGCAGCCCGTGGTCGGGGGCTGATCAGCCCCAGCATTTT
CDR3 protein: CASSPWSGADQPQHF

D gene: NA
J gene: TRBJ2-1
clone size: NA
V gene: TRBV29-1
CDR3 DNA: TGCAGCGAGCGGCAGGGGTGGGATGAGCAGTTCTTC
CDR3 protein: CSERQGWDEQFF

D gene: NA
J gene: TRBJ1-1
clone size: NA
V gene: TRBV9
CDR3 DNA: TGTGCCAGCAGCCCCAGGACGGACACTGAAGCTTTCTTT
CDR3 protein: CASSPRTDTEAFF

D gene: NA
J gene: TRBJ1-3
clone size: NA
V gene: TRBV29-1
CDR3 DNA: TGCAGCGTTGAGCCCAAAACTGGAAACACCATATATTTT
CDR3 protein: CSVEPKTGNTIYF

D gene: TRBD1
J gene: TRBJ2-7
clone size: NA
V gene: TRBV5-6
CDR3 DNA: TGTGCCAGCAGCTTGGGGACAGGGTTGGGGGAGCAGTACTTC
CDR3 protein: CASSLGTGLGEQYF

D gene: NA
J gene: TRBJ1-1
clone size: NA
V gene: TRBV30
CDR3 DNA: TGTGCCTGGAGTGGGGGTATCGACACTGAAGCTTTCTTT
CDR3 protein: CAWSGGIDTEAFF

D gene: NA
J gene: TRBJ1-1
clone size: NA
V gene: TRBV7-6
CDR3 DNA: TGTGCCAGCAGCCCCGAATCTGGGAACACTGAAGCTTTCTTT
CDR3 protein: CASSPESGNTEAFF

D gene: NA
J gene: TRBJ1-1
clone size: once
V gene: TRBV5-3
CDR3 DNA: TGTGCCAGAAGCTTAGGACGTTTGAACACTGAAGCTTTCTTT
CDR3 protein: CARSLGRLNTEAFF

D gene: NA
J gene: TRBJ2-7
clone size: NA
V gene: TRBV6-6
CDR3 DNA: TGTGCCAGCAGTTACTCTTTCGAGCAGTACTTC
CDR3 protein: CASSYSFEQYF

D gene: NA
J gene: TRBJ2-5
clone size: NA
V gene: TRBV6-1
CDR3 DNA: TGTGCCAGCAGCCAAGGGTTCGAGCAAGAGACCCAGTACTTC
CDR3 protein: CASSQGFEQETQYF

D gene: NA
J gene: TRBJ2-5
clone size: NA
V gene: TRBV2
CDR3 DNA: TGTGCCAGCAGTGGGGTTGAAGTGGGGCAAGAGACCCAGTACTTC
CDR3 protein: CASSGVEVGQETQYF

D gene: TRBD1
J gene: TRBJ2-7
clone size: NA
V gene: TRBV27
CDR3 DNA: TGTGCCAGCAGGGTAGACAGGGGCGCCTACGAGCAGTACTTC
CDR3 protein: CASRVDRGAYEQYF

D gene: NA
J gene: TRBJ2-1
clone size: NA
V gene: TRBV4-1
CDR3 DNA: TGCGCCAGCAGCCACGACGGGTATGAGCAGTTCTTC
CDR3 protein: CASSHDGYEQFF

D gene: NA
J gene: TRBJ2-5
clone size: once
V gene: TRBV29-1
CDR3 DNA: TGCAGCGTTGACGCGGGGGCGGGAGAGACCCAGTACTTC
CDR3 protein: CSVDAGAGETQYF

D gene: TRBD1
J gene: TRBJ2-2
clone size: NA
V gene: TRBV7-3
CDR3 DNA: TGTGCCAGCAGCCCGGGACAGGGAGTCGGGGAGCTGTTTTTT
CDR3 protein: CASSPGQGVGELFF

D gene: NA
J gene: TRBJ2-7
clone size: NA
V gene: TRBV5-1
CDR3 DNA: TGCGCCAGCAGCTCCCAGACAGGCTACGAGCAGTACTTC
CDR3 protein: CASSSQTGYEQYF